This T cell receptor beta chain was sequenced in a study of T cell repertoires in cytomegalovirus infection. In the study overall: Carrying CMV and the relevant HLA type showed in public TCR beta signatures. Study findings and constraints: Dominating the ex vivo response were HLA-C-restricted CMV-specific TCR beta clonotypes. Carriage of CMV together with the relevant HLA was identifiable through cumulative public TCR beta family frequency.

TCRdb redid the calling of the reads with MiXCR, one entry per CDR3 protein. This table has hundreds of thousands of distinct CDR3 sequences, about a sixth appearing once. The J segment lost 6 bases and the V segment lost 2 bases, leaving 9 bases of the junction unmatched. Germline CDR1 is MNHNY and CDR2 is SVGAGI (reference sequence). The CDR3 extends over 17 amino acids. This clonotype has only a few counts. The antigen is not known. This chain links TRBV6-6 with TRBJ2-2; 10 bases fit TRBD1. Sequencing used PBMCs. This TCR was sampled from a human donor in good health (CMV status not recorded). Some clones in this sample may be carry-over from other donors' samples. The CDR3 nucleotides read TGTGCCAGCAGTTACGGGACAGGGGTCAGCGCCTCCGGGGAGCTGTTTTTT. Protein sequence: CASSYGTGVSASGELFF.